This T cell receptor (beta chain) was recorded in a study of a mutant IDH1 vaccine in newly diagnosed glioma (dated by TCRdb to about 2021). Describing the broader study: Patients were given eight vaccinations, in weeks 1, 3, 5, 7, 11, 15, 19 and 23, which matched visits V03 through V10. Peripheral blood was drawn at six visits: V03 (baseline), V05, V07, V10, V12 and V13. Vaccination began 4-6 weeks after radiotherapy alone, or alongside temozolomide cycles in the chemotherapy-containing groups. The approximately 30 treated patients were roughly 62% male and 37.5% female, with a mean age of approximately 40 years. Prior to enrollment, standard therapy consisting of radiotherapy alone, temozolomide alone, or radiochemotherapy with temozolomide had been administered to patients, with the combination being received by most patients. For exploratory analyses, about two dozen treated patients had longitudinal TCRB deep sequencing done wherever samples were available. General findings and caveats noted by the study authors: Pseudoprogression seemed to be unrelated to changes in the top peripheral T cell clonotypes found by TCRB sequencing. According to the authors, sample limitations meant that analyses of patient blood samples could not be reproduced. Immune responses induced by the vaccine were seen in roughly 95% of patients across multiple MHC alleles. PBMC samples for TCRB deep sequencing were selected based on availability.

The label giving this sample's time point can be read as: week 23, last vaccination. A 20-mer mutant IDH1 peptide at 300 micrograms in Montanide made up each vaccine dose, which was injected subcutaneously together with topical imiquimod. All donors had newly diagnosed IDH1-mutant astrocytomas of WHO grade 3 or 4 that showed loss of nuclear ATRX. The samples were drawn from NOA16, a multicentre, single-arm, open-label phase I trial in Germany that tested a mutant IDH1 peptide vaccine in humans for the first time. Genomic DNA for TCRB sequencing was extracted from EDTA blood using the DNeasy Blood and Tissue Kit. Library prep was done by the immunoSEQ multiplex PCR assay. Rearranged TCR beta chain sequences were amplified with the hsTCRB Kit following the manufacturer's protocol. TCRB libraries were sequenced on an Illumina MiSeq. The authors' analysis ran thus. Demultiplexing, trimming and gene mapping were performed with the kit vendor's proprietary platform. TCRdb re-hosts the immuneACCESS table, in-frame sequences only. Its copies lack some clones; in the studies checked, an unresolved V gene accounts for under half of them, and the cause for the rest is not known. The DNA gave D and trimming, while V, J and clone size come from that table. Within this sample are over 55,000 clones, with roughly three quarters of them counted one time only. The ten biggest clones cover roughly 8.1% of the sample.

Regarding this clone: Its antigen remains unidentified. No per-base quality is available; no much larger clone lies one base away.

V was cut back by 5 bases and J by 1 base, leaving a gap of 12 bases between them. According to the germline V gene, CDR1 reads SGHVS and CDR2 reads FNYEAQ. The CDR3, from cysteine to phenylalanine, totals 16 residues. Only the CDR3 DNA is retained, 48 bases long and in frame from the first base. The sequences come from PBMCs, collected from a glioma patient whose treatment included an IDH1 peptide vaccine. Recombination joined TRBV7-6 with TRBJ2-6; TRBD1 could be the D gene, as 5 bases match. This clonotype was obtained from a woman aged 40-49 years with glioma. Some clones in this sample may be carry-over from other donors' samples. The CDR3 protein is CASSPDSPSGANVLTF. The nucleotides are TGTGCCAGCAGCCCTGACAGTCCTTCTGGGGCCAACGTCCTGACTTTC.